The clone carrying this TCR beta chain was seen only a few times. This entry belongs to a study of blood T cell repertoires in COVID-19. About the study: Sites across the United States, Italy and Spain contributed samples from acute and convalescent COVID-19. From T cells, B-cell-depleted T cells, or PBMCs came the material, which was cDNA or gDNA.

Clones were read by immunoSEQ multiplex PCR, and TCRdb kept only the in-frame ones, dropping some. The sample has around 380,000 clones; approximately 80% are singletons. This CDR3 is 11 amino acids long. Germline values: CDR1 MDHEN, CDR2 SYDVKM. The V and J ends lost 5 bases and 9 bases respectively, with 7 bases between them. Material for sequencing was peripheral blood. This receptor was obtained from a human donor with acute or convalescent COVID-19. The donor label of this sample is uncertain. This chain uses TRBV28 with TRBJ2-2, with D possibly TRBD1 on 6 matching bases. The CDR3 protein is CASSGQRELFF. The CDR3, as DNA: TGTGCCAGCAGTGGACAGCGGGAGCTGTTTTTT.